This note documents a single T cell receptor (beta chain) sequence. This CDR3 comprises 15 residues. V dropped 5 bases and J dropped 5; count of bases not matched to a gene: 8. Germline values: CDR1 MNHEY, CDR2 SMNVEV (reference sequence). The record originates from a study of CD8 T cells in Susac syndrome. Reverse transcription used about 0.45 to 1 ug RNA and random hexamers. Across 54 Vbeta and 13 Jbeta, TCR beta CDR3 was amplified with immunoSEQ multiplex PCR. MiXCR, applied by TCRdb to the immunoSEQ multiplex PCR reads, yields one record per CDR3 protein. The table includes 160,000 or so distinct CDR3 sequences, roughly nine tenths detected once. Sequencing of TCR beta was undertaken in CD8+ and CD4+ T cells derived from blood. Healthy donors acted as controls, with matching for age and sex. Both CD4+ and CD8+ T cells were negatively isolated, and TEMRA cells underwent FACS enrichment.

The V gene is TRBV27, the J gene TRBJ2-5; TRBD1 agrees at 10 bases. The clonotype originates from a human donor in good health. The sample taken for sequencing was CD4+ T cells from PBMCs. CDR3 amino acids: CASSRQGASGETQYF. In DNA, the CDR3 is TGTGCCAGCAGTAGACAGGGGGCGAGTGGCGAGACCCAGTACTTC.